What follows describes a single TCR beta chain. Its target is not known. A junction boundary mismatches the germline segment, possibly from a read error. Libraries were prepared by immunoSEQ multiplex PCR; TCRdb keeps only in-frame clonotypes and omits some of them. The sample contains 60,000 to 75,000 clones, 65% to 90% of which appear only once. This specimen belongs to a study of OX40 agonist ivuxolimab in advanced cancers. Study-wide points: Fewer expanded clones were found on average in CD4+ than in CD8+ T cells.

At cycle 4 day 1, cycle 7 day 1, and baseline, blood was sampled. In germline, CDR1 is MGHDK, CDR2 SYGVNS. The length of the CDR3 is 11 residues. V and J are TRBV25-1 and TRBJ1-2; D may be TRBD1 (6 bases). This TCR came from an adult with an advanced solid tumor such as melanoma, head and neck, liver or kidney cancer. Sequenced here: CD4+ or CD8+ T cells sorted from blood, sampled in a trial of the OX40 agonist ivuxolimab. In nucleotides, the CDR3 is TGTGCCAGCAGTGAATTGGGCAGGACAGCCTTC. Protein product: CASSELGRTAF.